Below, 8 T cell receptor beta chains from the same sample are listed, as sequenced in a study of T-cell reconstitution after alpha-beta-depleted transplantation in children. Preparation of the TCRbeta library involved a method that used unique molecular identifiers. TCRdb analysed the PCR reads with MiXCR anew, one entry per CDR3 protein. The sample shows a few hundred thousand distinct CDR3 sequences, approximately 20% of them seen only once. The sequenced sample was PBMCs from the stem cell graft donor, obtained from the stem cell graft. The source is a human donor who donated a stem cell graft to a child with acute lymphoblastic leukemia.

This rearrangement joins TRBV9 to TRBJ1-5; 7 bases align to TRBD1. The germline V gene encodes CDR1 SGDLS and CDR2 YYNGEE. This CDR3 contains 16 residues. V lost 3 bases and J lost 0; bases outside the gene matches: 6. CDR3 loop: CASSDDRVLSNQPQHF. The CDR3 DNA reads TGTGCCAGCAGCGACGACAGGGTACTTAGCAATCAGCCCCAGCATTTT.

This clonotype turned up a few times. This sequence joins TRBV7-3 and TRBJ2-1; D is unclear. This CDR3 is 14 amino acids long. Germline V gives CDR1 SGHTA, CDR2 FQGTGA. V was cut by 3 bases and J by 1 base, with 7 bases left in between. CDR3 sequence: CASSFLLSYNEQFF. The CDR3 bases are TGTGCCAGCAGCTTTCTATTATCCTACAATGAGCAGTTCTTC.

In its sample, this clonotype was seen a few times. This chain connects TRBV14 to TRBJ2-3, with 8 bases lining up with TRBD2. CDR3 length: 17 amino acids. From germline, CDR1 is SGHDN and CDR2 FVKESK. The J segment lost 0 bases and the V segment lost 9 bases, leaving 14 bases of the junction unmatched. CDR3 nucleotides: TGTGCCAGTCCCCGGGACACCCGGACTAGCAGCACAGATACGCAGTATTTT. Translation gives CASPRDTRTSSTDTQYF.

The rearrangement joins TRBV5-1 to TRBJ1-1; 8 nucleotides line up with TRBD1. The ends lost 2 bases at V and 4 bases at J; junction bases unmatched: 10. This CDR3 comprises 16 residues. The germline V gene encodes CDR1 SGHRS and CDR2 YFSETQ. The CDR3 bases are TGCGCCAGCAGCTTCTTCTCGGGACAGGACAGCACTGAAGCTTTCTTT. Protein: CASSFFSGQDSTEAFF.

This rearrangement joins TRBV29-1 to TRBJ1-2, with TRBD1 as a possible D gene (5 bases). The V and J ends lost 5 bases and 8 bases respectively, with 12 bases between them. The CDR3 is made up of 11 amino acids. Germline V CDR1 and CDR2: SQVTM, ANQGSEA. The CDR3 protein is CSVPFDSGYTF. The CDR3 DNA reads TGCAGCGTTCCGTTCGACAGCGGCTACACCTTC.

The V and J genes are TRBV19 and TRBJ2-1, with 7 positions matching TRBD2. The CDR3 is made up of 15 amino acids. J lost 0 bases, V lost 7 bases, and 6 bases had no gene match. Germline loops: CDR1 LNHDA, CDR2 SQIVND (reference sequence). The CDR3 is CASTRERDSYNEQFF. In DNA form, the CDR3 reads TGTGCCAGTACCAGGGAGCGGGACTCCTACAATGAGCAGTTCTTC. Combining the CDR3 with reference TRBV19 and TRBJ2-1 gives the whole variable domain DGGITQSPKYLFRKEGQNVTLSCEQNLNHDAMYWYRQDPGQGLRLIYYSQIVNDFQKGDIAEGYSVSREKKESFPLTVTSAQKNPTAFYLCASTRERDSYNEQFFGPGTRLTVL.

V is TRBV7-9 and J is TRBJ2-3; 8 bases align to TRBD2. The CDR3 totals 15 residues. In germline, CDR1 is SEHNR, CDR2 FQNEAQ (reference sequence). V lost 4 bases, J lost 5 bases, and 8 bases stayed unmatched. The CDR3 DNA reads TGTGCCAGCAGCTCTGGACTAGCCAGAGAAGATACGCAGTATTTT. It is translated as CASSSGLAREDTQYF.

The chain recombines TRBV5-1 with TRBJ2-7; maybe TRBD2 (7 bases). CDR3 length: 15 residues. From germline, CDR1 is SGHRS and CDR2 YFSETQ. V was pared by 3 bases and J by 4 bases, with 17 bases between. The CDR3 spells CASSSGGQWSYEQYF. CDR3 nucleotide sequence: TGCGCCAGCAGCTCGGGGGGACAATGGTCGTACGAGCAGTACTTC.